One and the same sample provided the 10 T cell receptor beta chains below, sequenced in a study of T cells in Graves' hyperthyroidism and ophthalmopathy. From RNA transcripts, TCR beta CDR3 regions were amplified. The HTBI set primed first-round TCR CDR3 RT-PCR. TCRdb re-called the multiplex PCR reads with MiXCR, one entry per CDR3 protein. The sample consists of about 96,000 distinct CDR3 sequences, around 52% of them appearing once. The specimen was blood. Every receptor here comes from a woman aged 40 to 50 with Graves' hyperthyroidism.

This clonotype appeared many times. V is TRBV7-2 and J is TRBJ1-2; tentatively, D is TRBD1 (6 bases). The germline gives CDR1 SGHTA, CDR2 FQGNSA. V was trimmed by 2 bases and J by 3 bases, leaving 16 bases between them. The CDR3 runs 16 residues. CDR3 residues: CASSLKGSPGDYGYTF. The CDR3 DNA follows: TGTGCCAGCAGCTTAAAGGGTTCCCCAGGGGACTATGGCTACACCTTC.

This clonotype came up many times. This chain uses TRBV29-1 with TRBJ2-6, with unresolved D. Per the germline V gene, CDR1 is SQVTM and CDR2 is ANQGSEA. The V end lost 5 bases, the J end lost 1 base, and 6 bases lay between the germline ends. The CDR3 is 13 amino acids. In DNA, the CDR3 is TGCAGCGTTAAACCGTCTGGGGCCAACGTCCTGACTTTC. This gives the protein CSVKPSGANVLTF.

V is TRBV5-1 and J is TRBJ2-6; D remains unclear. CDR3 length equals 15 residues. V was clipped by 0 bases and J by 4 bases, with 8 bases between them. Germline V gives CDR1 SGHRS, CDR2 YFSETQ. CDR3 amino acids: CASSLEAAGANVLTF. The CDR3 coding sequence is TGCGCCAGCAGCTTGGAAGCTGCCGGGGCCAACGTCCTGACTTTC.

Notes on this clonotype: This could be a read error, since a much larger clone is one nucleotide away. The chain joins TRBV28 to TRBJ1-6; unclear D gene. V was cut by 7 bases and J by 6 bases, with 16 bases left in between. CDR1 and CDR2 (germline): MDHEN, SYDVKM. CDR3 length equals 15 residues. CDR3 DNA: TGTGCCAGCATCACGGGAGGAGGTGGTAATTCACCCCTCCACTTT. It codes for CASITGGGGNSPLHF.

V usage is TRBV27 and J usage is TRBJ2-5, with D possibly matching TRBD2 (6 bases). This CDR3 is 17 amino acids long. Per germline, CDR1 MNHEY and CDR2 SMNVEV (reference sequence). Between the trimmed V and J ends, which lost 3 bases and 1 base, there was a span of 18 bases. CDR3 region: CASSLFPLARGQETQYF. The DNA for the CDR3 is TGTGCCAGCAGTTTGTTCCCTCTAGCGAGGGGCCAAGAGACCCAGTACTTC.

This clonotype was counted between two and nine times. This chain links TRBV12-3 or TRBV12-4 with TRBJ1-1, with D maybe TRBD1 (5 bases). Trimming cost V 10 bases and J 1 base, with 19 bases left between them. This CDR3 comprises 15 residues. The CDR3 sequence: CATTPARVGNTEAFF. The CDR3 coding sequence is TGTGCCACCACCCCGGCCAGGGTCGGGAACACTGAAGCTTTCTTT.

CDR3 nucleotide sequence: TGTGCCACCAGCAGTTCCCTCCGAACAGGGGTTGGTGGCTACACCTTC. Translation: CATSSSLRTGVGGYTF. This rearrangement joins TRBV15 to TRBJ1-2; 7 nucleotides agree with TRBD1. There are 16 residues in the CDR3. In germline, CDR1 is LNHNV, CDR2 YYDKDF (reference sequence). V shed 3 bases and J 7 bases; nucleotides not matched to a gene: 14.

This clonotype occurred many times. The genes are TRBV10-3 and TRBJ1-1; no clear D gene. CDR1 ENHRY and CDR2 SYGVKD come from the germline V gene. CDR3 length: 15 residues. Trimming pared 2 bases from V and 6 bases from J, leaving 16 bases between. Written as DNA, the CDR3 is TGTGCCATCAGTGAGCCCGAGGACGGTAGAGCTGAAGCTTTCTTT. Its protein product is CAISEPEDGRAEAFF.

V is TRBV20-1 and J is TRBJ2-5, with D possibly matching TRBD2 (6 bases). CDR3 length equals 15 residues. Deletions cut 3 bases from V and 5 bases from J, with 19 bases between. Germline assignment: CDR1 DFQATT and CDR2 SNEGSKA (reference sequence). CDR3 region: CSASDGGMAKETQYF. The CDR3, as DNA: TGCAGTGCTAGTGACGGAGGGATGGCCAAGGAGACCCAGTACTTC.

The gene calls are TRBV20-1 and TRBJ1-2, with D possibly TRBD1 on 6 matching bases. The CDR3 sequence is 13 residues long. V was cut by 1 base and J by 6 bases, with 12 bases left in between. Germline lookup yields CDR1 DFQATT and CDR2 SNEGSKA (reference sequence). The CDR3 region has the DNA TGCAGTGCTAGAGGACAGGCAGGAAATGGCTACACCTTC. Translation gives CSARGQAGNGYTF.